This T cell receptor beta chain was captured in a study of blood T cell repertoires in COVID-19 (dated by TCRdb to the early 2020s). Turning to the overall study: Collaborator samples came from the United States, Italy and Spain and covered acute and convalescent phases of COVID-19. The prospective study material was composed of cDNA or gDNA derived from T cells, B-cell-depleted T cells, or PBMCs. Deeply sampled blood TCRbeta repertoires from subjects exposed to, actively infected with, or recovered from COVID-19 were included in the dataset. The repertoires were released in a freely available public database meant as a resource for research on the immune response to SARS-CoV-2. Samples were obtained from the ongoing ImmuneRACE study (first 160 participants) and from roughly 1,300 subjects provided by 6 global collaborators. Nearly every sample came with metadata listing a de-identified subject ID, COVID-19 status, age in years and sex. Where HLA class I and class II types were available, the types were taken from metadata supplied by the sample provider, not from assay-based typing.

On this clone itself: This receptor's antigen is unknown. No clone much larger than this one lies a single base away; base qualities are absent.

The immunoSEQ Assay, a bias-controlled multiplex PCR, was used to amplify TCRbeta CDR3 regions from genomic DNA. On the study's bioinformatics: The number of nucleated cells in each sample was estimated by amplification of reference gene primers within the assay. Sequence reads were collapsed and filtered to measure the absolute abundance of every unique TCRbeta CDR3 rearrangement. For each sample, productive Simpson clonality was calculated by taking the square root of Simpson's diversity index across productive rearrangements. TCRdb mirrors the immuneACCESS table, restricted to in-frame sequences. Some clones are absent from its copies; in checked studies, under half trace to an unresolved V gene, and the reason for the others is unknown. D and trimming were read from the DNA, whereas the V and J calls and clone size are those reported in that table. This sample has some 97,000 clones in its table, and around four fifths of those were observed once. 9.5% to 13% of the sample goes to the ten largest clones.

The collaborating institutions used their own protocols to collect whole blood in K2EDTA tubes. Collaborator samples were shipped for TCRbeta analysis as frozen whole blood, isolated PBMCs, or DNA extracted from either sample type. Broad study findings and their caveats: The quantity of clinical and demographic metadata differed by source and by participant and was supplied without curation.

Sequencing input: peripheral blood. The clonotype was recovered from a woman between 65 and 79 years old with acute or convalescent COVID-19.

The nucleotide sequence is given as TGTGCCAGCAGCTCAAGACAGGGGGATCAGCCCCAGCATTTT. Its amino acids are CASSSRQGDQPQHF. The receptor chain draws on TRBV7-2 and TRBJ1-5, and TRBD1 matches 9 of the central bases. The CDR3 goes from the cysteine to the phenylalanine over 14 residues. Only the CDR3 DNA stays, 42 bases, in frame from base 1. Clipping removes 4 bases from V and 5 bases from J, with 3 as the unmatched junction base count. CDR1 and CDR2, looked up from the germline V gene, are SGHTA and FQGNSA.